This is a list of T cell receptor beta chains from one sample in a study of T cells after yellow fever vaccination. One entry per CDR3 protein, called by TCRdb with MiXCR from the 5' RACE reads. The sample shows 450,000 to 650,000 distinct CDR3 sequences, roughly 12% of them seen only once. The material sequenced was PBMCs, taken on the day of the yellow fever booster vaccination. The receptors were gathered from a man aged 25-45 years who received the YFV17D yellow fever vaccine. Each CDR3 is given with its conserved first and last residue. The D gene is left open where the match is weak. Clone size is given for some rows only: seen once, a few or many times, or a class if the clone is expanded.

d_gene: .
abundance: few
j_gene: TRBJ2-7
v_gene: TRBV20-1
CDR3aa: CSAIPPGQRGGYEQYF
CDR3nt: TGCAGTGCTATCCCGCCGGGACAGAGGGGAGGCTACGAGCAGTACTTC

d_gene: .
abundance: few
j_gene: TRBJ2-1
v_gene: TRBV20-1
CDR3aa: CSASKDEQFF
CDR3nt: TGCAGTGCTTCTAAGGATGAGCAGTTCTTC

d_gene: .
abundance: few
j_gene: TRBJ1-1
v_gene: TRBV11-2
CDR3aa: CASSVPGTVNTEAFF
CDR3nt: TGTGCCAGCAGCGTCCCCGGGACGGTGAACACTGAAGCTTTCTTT

d_gene: TRBD2
abundance: .
j_gene: TRBJ2-5
v_gene: TRBV12-3/TRBV12-4
CDR3aa: CASKSGREARETQYF
CDR3nt: TGTGCCAGCAAATCGGGGCGGGAGGCCCGAGAGACCCAGTACTTC

d_gene: .
abundance: few
j_gene: TRBJ2-7
v_gene: TRBV6-2/TRBV6-3
CDR3aa: CASLSEGRWEQYF
CDR3nt: TGTGCCAGCTTGTCCGAGGGAAGATGGGAGCAGTACTTC

d_gene: TRBD1
abundance: .
j_gene: TRBJ2-7
v_gene: TRBV4-3
CDR3aa: CASSLNPGTGTGEQYF
CDR3nt: TGCGCCAGCAGCCTCAATCCGGGGACAGGGACCGGCGAGCAGTACTTC

d_gene: .
abundance: few
j_gene: TRBJ2-3
v_gene: TRBV10-1
CDR3aa: CASSEISVGGTDTQYF
CDR3nt: TGCGCCAGCAGTGAGATTTCGGTAGGCGGCACAGATACGCAGTATTTT

d_gene: TRBD1
abundance: few
j_gene: TRBJ2-3
v_gene: TRBV25-1
CDR3aa: CASSESGTGLVGGDTQYF
CDR3nt: TGTGCCAGCAGTGAATCCGGGACAGGGCTTGTCGGGGGCGATACGCAGTATTTT

d_gene: .
abundance: few
j_gene: TRBJ2-5
v_gene: TRBV12-3/TRBV12-4
CDR3aa: CASSPAYQETQYF
CDR3nt: TGTGCCAGCAGCCCCGCCTACCAAGAGACCCAGTACTTC

d_gene: .
abundance: many
j_gene: TRBJ2-2
v_gene: TRBV24-1
CDR3aa: CATSGTISGDGYTGELFF
CDR3nt: TGTGCCACCAGTGGCACCATCTCAGGGGACGGTTACACCGGGGAGCTGTTTTTT

d_gene: TRBD2
abundance: few
j_gene: TRBJ2-3
v_gene: TRBV5-1
CDR3aa: CASRSSGLSTDTQYF
CDR3nt: TGCGCCAGCAGATCTAGCGGGCTTAGCACAGATACGCAGTATTTT

d_gene: .
abundance: few
j_gene: TRBJ2-7
v_gene: TRBV7-2
CDR3aa: CASSSQGGGTYEQYF
CDR3nt: TGTGCCAGCAGCTCTCAGGGTGGGGGCACCTACGAGCAGTACTTC

d_gene: TRBD2
abundance: few
j_gene: TRBJ2-3
v_gene: TRBV7-6
CDR3aa: CASSLYGSGRARTDTQYF
CDR3nt: TGTGCCAGCAGCTTATATGGTAGCGGGAGGGCTCGGACAGATACGCAGTATTTT

d_gene: TRBD2
abundance: few
j_gene: TRBJ2-1
v_gene: TRBV3-1
CDR3aa: CASSQVPGAGGLANEQFF
CDR3nt: TGTGCCAGCAGCCAAGTCCCAGGGGCGGGGGGACTAGCCAATGAGCAGTTCTTC

d_gene: .
abundance: few
j_gene: TRBJ1-3
v_gene: TRBV7-2
CDR3aa: CASSLGGTTSGNTIYF
CDR3nt: TGTGCCAGCAGCTTAGGTGGCACGACCTCTGGAAACACCATATATTTT

d_gene: .
abundance: .
j_gene: TRBJ2-1
v_gene: TRBV7-2
CDR3aa: CASSHTTLDEQFF
CDR3nt: TGTGCCAGCAGCCACACGACTCTCGATGAGCAGTTCTTC

d_gene: .
abundance: .
j_gene: TRBJ2-1
v_gene: TRBV20-1
CDR3aa: CSASKGVGNEQFF
CDR3nt: TGCAGTGCTAGCAAGGGGGTGGGGAATGAGCAGTTCTTC

d_gene: TRBD1
abundance: .
j_gene: TRBJ1-3
v_gene: TRBV27
CDR3aa: CASSQTGQFYSGNTIYF
CDR3nt: TGTGCCAGCAGTCAAACGGGACAGTTTTACTCTGGAAACACCATATATTTT

d_gene: TRBD1
abundance: few
j_gene: TRBJ2-7
v_gene: TRBV3-1
CDR3aa: CASSQDPATLPPGGGEQYF
CDR3nt: TGTGCCAGCAGCCAAGATCCGGCCACGCTCCCCCCAGGGGGCGGCGAGCAGTACTTC

d_gene: .
abundance: many
j_gene: TRBJ2-1
v_gene: TRBV5-5
CDR3aa: CASSLVGATYNEQFF
CDR3nt: TGTGCCAGCAGCTTGGTAGGGGCCACCTACAATGAGCAGTTCTTC

d_gene: .
abundance: few
j_gene: TRBJ2-1
v_gene: TRBV11-1
CDR3aa: CASSLITGSISSSYNEQFF
CDR3nt: TGTGCCAGCAGCTTAATCACAGGGTCGATCAGCTCCTCCTACAATGAGCAGTTCTTC

d_gene: TRBD1
abundance: .
j_gene: TRBJ2-2
v_gene: TRBV20-1
CDR3aa: CSANRQGGTGELFF
CDR3nt: TGCAGTGCCAATCGACAGGGTGGCACCGGGGAGCTGTTTTTT

d_gene: .
abundance: .
j_gene: TRBJ2-5
v_gene: TRBV6-5
CDR3aa: CASSYSPGARKAGQETQYF
CDR3nt: TGTGCCAGCAGTTACTCTCCGGGTGCGAGGAAGGCGGGACAAGAGACCCAGTACTTC

d_gene: .
abundance: few
j_gene: TRBJ2-3
v_gene: TRBV14
CDR3aa: CASSQGNYWAFEDTQYF
CDR3nt: TGTGCCAGCAGCCAAGGGAACTACTGGGCCTTTGAGGATACGCAGTATTTT

d_gene: TRBD2
abundance: few
j_gene: TRBJ2-7
v_gene: TRBV3-1
CDR3aa: CASSVGLAGGLAYEQYF
CDR3nt: TGTGCCAGCAGCGTTGGACTAGCGGGAGGGCTCGCCTACGAGCAGTACTTC

d_gene: .
abundance: .
j_gene: TRBJ2-6
v_gene: TRBV21-1
CDR3aa: CSSSEGPFSGANVLTF
CDR3nt: TGTTCCAGCAGCGAGGGCCCTTTCTCTGGGGCCAACGTCCTGACTTTC

d_gene: .
abundance: few
j_gene: TRBJ2-5
v_gene: TRBV11-2
CDR3aa: CASSLGQGTQETQYF
CDR3nt: TGTGCCAGCAGCTTAGGGCAAGGGACCCAAGAGACCCAGTACTTC

d_gene: .
abundance: few
j_gene: TRBJ1-2
v_gene: TRBV19
CDR3aa: CASSIADRGYTF
CDR3nt: TGTGCCAGTAGTATCGCCGACCGGGGCTACACCTTC

d_gene: .
abundance: few
j_gene: TRBJ2-3
v_gene: TRBV10-2
CDR3aa: CASSGRNFDRADTQYF
CDR3nt: TGCGCCAGCAGTGGACGGAATTTTGATCGGGCAGATACGCAGTATTTT

d_gene: .
abundance: few
j_gene: TRBJ1-1
v_gene: TRBV4-3
CDR3aa: CASSQDGGGGNTEAFF
CDR3nt: TGCGCCAGCAGCCAAGATGGGGGCGGCGGCAACACTGAAGCTTTCTTT

d_gene: TRBD1
abundance: few
j_gene: TRBJ1-2
v_gene: TRBV19
CDR3aa: CASRTGQRSYTF
CDR3nt: TGTGCCAGTAGGACGGGACAGCGGAGCTACACCTTC

d_gene: .
abundance: .
j_gene: TRBJ2-4
v_gene: TRBV3-1
CDR3aa: CASSQDLEGPKNIQYF
CDR3nt: TGTGCCAGCAGCCAAGACTTGGAGGGGCCCAAAAACATTCAGTACTTC

d_gene: .
abundance: .
j_gene: TRBJ2-1
v_gene: TRBV15
CDR3aa: CATSRDVASYNEQFF
CDR3nt: TGTGCCACCAGCAGAGACGTGGCTTCCTACAATGAGCAGTTCTTC

d_gene: TRBD2
abundance: many
j_gene: TRBJ2-7
v_gene: TRBV7-2
CDR3aa: CASSSRGVAYEQYF
CDR3nt: TGTGCCAGCAGCTCCCGGGGGGTAGCCTACGAGCAGTACTTC

d_gene: TRBD2
abundance: .
j_gene: TRBJ2-2
v_gene: TRBV29-1
CDR3aa: CSVAATGLAGARTGELFF
CDR3nt: TGCAGCGTTGCAGCGACTGGACTAGCGGGAGCAAGGACCGGGGAGCTGTTTTTT

d_gene: .
abundance: few
j_gene: TRBJ2-7
v_gene: TRBV18
CDR3aa: CASSPIPAGGEQYF
CDR3nt: TGTGCCAGCTCACCGATCCCCGCCGGCGGCGAGCAGTACTTC

d_gene: TRBD2
abundance: .
j_gene: TRBJ2-2
v_gene: TRBV3-1
CDR3aa: CASRRGTSGTNTGELFF
CDR3nt: TGTGCCAGCAGAAGAGGGACTAGCGGGACGAACACCGGGGAGCTGTTTTTT

d_gene: .
abundance: .
j_gene: TRBJ1-3
v_gene: TRBV5-4
CDR3aa: CASSLEGRRWTPLSGNTIYF
CDR3nt: TGTGCCAGCAGCTTGGAAGGTAGACGCTGGACACCGCTATCTGGAAACACCATATATTTT

d_gene: .
abundance: .
j_gene: TRBJ1-5
v_gene: TRBV20-1
CDR3aa: CSATTDGQPQHF
CDR3nt: TGCAGTGCTACAACGGACGGGCAGCCCCAGCATTTT

d_gene: .
abundance: few
j_gene: TRBJ2-1
v_gene: TRBV5-4
CDR3aa: CASSFSPSSYNEQFF
CDR3nt: TGTGCCAGCAGCTTTAGCCCAAGCTCCTACAATGAGCAGTTCTTC

d_gene: .
abundance: few
j_gene: TRBJ2-3
v_gene: TRBV20-1
CDR3aa: CSASQGSTDTQYF
CDR3nt: TGCAGTGCTAGTCAGGGGTCCACAGATACGCAGTATTTT

d_gene: TRBD2
abundance: many
j_gene: TRBJ2-7
v_gene: TRBV7-2
CDR3aa: CASSSSGSSYEQYF
CDR3nt: TGCGCCAGCAGCTCTAGCGGGAGCTCCTACGAGCAGTACTTC

d_gene: .
abundance: many
j_gene: TRBJ2-7
v_gene: TRBV5-1
CDR3aa: CASSSETSYEQYF
CDR3nt: TGCGCCAGCAGCTCCGAGACATCCTACGAGCAGTACTTC

d_gene: TRBD2
abundance: few
j_gene: TRBJ2-5
v_gene: TRBV7-8
CDR3aa: CASSFGRGAETQYF
CDR3nt: TGTGCCAGCAGCTTCGGGAGGGGCGCAGAGACCCAGTACTTC

d_gene: .
abundance: .
j_gene: TRBJ1-2
v_gene: TRBV7-2
CDR3aa: CASSLAVGDGYTF
CDR3nt: TGTGCCAGCAGCTTAGCGGTGGGGGACGGCTACACCTTC

d_gene: .
abundance: few
j_gene: TRBJ2-3
v_gene: TRBV27
CDR3aa: CASRPRGSTDTQYF
CDR3nt: TGTGCCAGCAGGCCGCGGGGTTCCACAGATACGCAGTATTTT